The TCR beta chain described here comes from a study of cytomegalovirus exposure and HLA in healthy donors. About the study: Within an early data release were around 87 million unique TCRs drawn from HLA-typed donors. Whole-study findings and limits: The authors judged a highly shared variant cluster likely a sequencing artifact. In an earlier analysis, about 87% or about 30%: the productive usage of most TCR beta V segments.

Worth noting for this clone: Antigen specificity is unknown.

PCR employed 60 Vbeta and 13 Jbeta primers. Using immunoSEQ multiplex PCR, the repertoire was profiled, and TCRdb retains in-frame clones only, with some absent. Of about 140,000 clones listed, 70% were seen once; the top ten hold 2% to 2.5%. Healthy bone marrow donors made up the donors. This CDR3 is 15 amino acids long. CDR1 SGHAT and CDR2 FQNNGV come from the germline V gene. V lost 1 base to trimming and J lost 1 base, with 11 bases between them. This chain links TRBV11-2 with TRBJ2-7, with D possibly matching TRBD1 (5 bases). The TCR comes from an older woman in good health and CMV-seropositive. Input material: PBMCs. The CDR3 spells CASSLVQGGSYEQYF. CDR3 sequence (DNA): TGTGCCAGCAGCTTAGTTCAGGGTGGGTCCTACGAGCAGTACTTC.